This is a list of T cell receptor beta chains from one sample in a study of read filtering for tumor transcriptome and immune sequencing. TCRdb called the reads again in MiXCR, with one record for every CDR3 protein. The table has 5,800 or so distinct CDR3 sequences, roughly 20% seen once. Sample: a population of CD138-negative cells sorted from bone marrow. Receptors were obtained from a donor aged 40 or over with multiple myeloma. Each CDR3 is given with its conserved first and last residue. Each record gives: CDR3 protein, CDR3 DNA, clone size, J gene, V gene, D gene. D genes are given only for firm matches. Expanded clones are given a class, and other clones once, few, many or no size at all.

CDR3 protein: CAWSVKRTGRLNTEAFF; CDR3 DNA: TGTGCCTGGAGTGTAAAGAGAACCGGCCGATTGAACACTGAAGCTTTCTTT; clone size: many; J gene: TRBJ1-1; V gene: TRBV30; D gene: .
CDR3 protein: CASSLSGVRGTGELFF; CDR3 DNA: TGTGCCAGCAGTCTTTCAGGGGTGAGGGGCACCGGGGAGCTGTTTTTT; clone size: many; J gene: TRBJ2-2; V gene: TRBV11-1; D gene: .
CDR3 protein: CASSLRGLAPGELFF; CDR3 DNA: TGTGCCAGCAGCTTAAGGGGACTAGCCCCCGGGGAGCTGTTCTTT; clone size: .; J gene: TRBJ2-2; V gene: TRBV11-2; D gene: TRBD2
CDR3 protein: CASSLGGLTSYEQYF; CDR3 DNA: TGTGCCAGCAGCTTAGGGGGACTGACCTCCTACGAGCAGTACTTC; clone size: large; J gene: TRBJ2-7; V gene: TRBV7-9; D gene: .
CDR3 protein: CASMYSNQPQHF; CDR3 DNA: TGTGCCAGCATGTACAGCAATCAGCCCCAGCATTTT; clone size: .; J gene: TRBJ1-5; V gene: TRBV12-3/TRBV12-4; D gene: .
CDR3 protein: CASMGLATKATDTQYF; CDR3 DNA: TGTGCCAGCATGGGACTAGCGACGAAGGCAACAGATACGCAGTATTTT; clone size: medium-sized; J gene: TRBJ2-3; V gene: TRBV7-9; D gene: TRBD2
CDR3 protein: CASMLGEVGDTQYF; CDR3 DNA: TGTGCCAGCATGTTGGGGGAAGTCGGAGATACGCAGTATTTT; clone size: medium-sized; J gene: TRBJ2-3; V gene: TRBV2; D gene: .
CDR3 protein: CASGGGQGNQPQHF; CDR3 DNA: TGTGCCAGCGGGGGAGGACAGGGAAATCAGCCCCAGCATTTT; clone size: many; J gene: TRBJ1-5; V gene: TRBV12-3/TRBV12-4; D gene: TRBD1
CDR3 protein: CASSTGTGENIQYF; CDR3 DNA: TGTGCCAGCAGTACCGGGACGGGCGAAAACATTCAGTACTTC; clone size: many; J gene: TRBJ2-4; V gene: TRBV12-3/TRBV12-4; D gene: .
CDR3 protein: CASSETRQGYRPHEAFF; CDR3 DNA: TGTGCCAGCAGTGAGACTAGACAGGGTTATCGACCCCATGAAGCTTTCTTT; clone size: .; J gene: TRBJ1-1; V gene: TRBV6-2/TRBV6-3; D gene: TRBD1
CDR3 protein: CASSGVGTGGNTGELFF; CDR3 DNA: TGTGCCAGCAGCGGGGTCGGGACAGGGGGCAACACCGGGGAGCTGTTTTTT; clone size: medium-sized; J gene: TRBJ2-2; V gene: TRBV7-8; D gene: TRBD1
CDR3 protein: CASSPWGQGRSLETQYF; CDR3 DNA: TGCGCCAGCAGCCCATGGGGCCAGGGCAGAAGTTTAGAGACCCAGTACTTC; clone size: few; J gene: TRBJ2-5; V gene: TRBV4-1; D gene: .
CDR3 protein: CASSSQPAPGELFF; CDR3 DNA: TGTGCCAGCAGTTCACAGCCGGCCCCGGGGGAGCTGTTTTTT; clone size: medium-sized; J gene: TRBJ2-2; V gene: TRBV7-2; D gene: .
CDR3 protein: CSAIMFLGQGWGPQHF; CDR3 DNA: TGCAGTGCTATAATGTTTCTGGGACAGGGCTGGGGGCCCCAGCATTTT; clone size: many; J gene: TRBJ1-5; V gene: TRBV20-1; D gene: TRBD1
CDR3 protein: CSAGTSGRRGETQYF; CDR3 DNA: TGCAGTGCGGGGACTAGCGGGAGAAGGGGAGAGACCCAGTACTTC; clone size: medium-sized; J gene: TRBJ2-5; V gene: TRBV20-1; D gene: TRBD2
CDR3 protein: CSVDLSADTQYF; CDR3 DNA: TGCAGCGTCGACCTTTCCGCAGATACGCAGTATTTT; clone size: many; J gene: TRBJ2-3; V gene: TRBV29-1; D gene: .
CDR3 protein: CSTFVLGTEGRETQYF; CDR3 DNA: TGCAGTACGTTCGTCTTAGGGACAGAGGGGAGAGAGACCCAGTACTTC; clone size: many; J gene: TRBJ2-5; V gene: TRBV20-1; D gene: TRBD1
CDR3 protein: CASSSVNEKLFF; CDR3 DNA: TGTGCCAGCAGCTCAGTCAATGAAAAACTGTTTTTT; clone size: many; J gene: TRBJ1-4; V gene: TRBV7-2; D gene: .
CDR3 protein: CASSRTCGTSKETQYF; CDR3 DNA: TGTGCCAGCAGTCGGACTTGCGGGACGTCAAAAGAGACCCAGTACTTC; clone size: once; J gene: TRBJ2-5; V gene: TRBV6-5; D gene: .
CDR3 protein: CAGSLRLAGDEQYF; CDR3 DNA: TGTGCCGGCAGCCTCAGACTAGCGGGAGACGAGCAGTACTTC; clone size: .; J gene: TRBJ2-7; V gene: TRBV4-2; D gene: TRBD2
CDR3 protein: CASGTSGRAHVQFF; CDR3 DNA: TGCGCCAGCGGGACTAGCGGGAGGGCCCATGTGCAGTTCTTC; clone size: few; J gene: TRBJ2-1; V gene: TRBV5-1; D gene: TRBD2
CDR3 protein: CAISEGEAYNEQFF; CDR3 DNA: TGTGCCATCAGTGAAGGTGAAGCCTACAATGAGCAGTTCTTC; clone size: medium-sized; J gene: TRBJ2-1; V gene: TRBV10-3; D gene: .
CDR3 protein: CATIRPRAGDF; CDR3 DNA: TGTGCCACCATCAGACCTCGGGCCGGCGACTTC; clone size: .; J gene: TRBJ2-4; V gene: TRBV15; D gene: .
CDR3 protein: CSVWGSEKLFF; CDR3 DNA: TGCAGTGTTTGGGGTAGTGAAAAACTGTTTTTT; clone size: many; J gene: TRBJ1-4; V gene: TRBV20-1; D gene: .
CDR3 protein: CASSYPGDVQKAFF; CDR3 DNA: TGTGCCAGCAGCTACCCGGGGGACGTCCAGAAAGCTTTCTTT; clone size: medium-sized; J gene: TRBJ1-1; V gene: TRBV25-1; D gene: .
CDR3 protein: CASTQNTRLSYNEQFF; CDR3 DNA: TGTGCCAGTACTCAAAACACCAGGTTATCCTACAATGAGCAGTTCTTC; clone size: medium-sized; J gene: TRBJ2-1; V gene: TRBV19; D gene: .
CDR3 protein: CASSSSPGTGNTGELFF; CDR3 DNA: TGTGCCAGTAGTTCCTCCCCCGGGACAGGGAACACCGGGGAGCTGTTTTTT; clone size: .; J gene: TRBJ2-2; V gene: TRBV19; D gene: TRBD1
CDR3 protein: CSARVWEETNTEAFF; CDR3 DNA: TGCAGTGCTAGGGTCTGGGAGGAGACGAACACTGAAGCTTTCTTT; clone size: medium-sized; J gene: TRBJ1-1; V gene: TRBV20-1; D gene: .
CDR3 protein: CASSEDWTDAKNIQYF; CDR3 DNA: TGTGCCAGCAGTGAAGATTGGACAGACGCCAAAAACATTCAGTACTTC; clone size: medium-sized; J gene: TRBJ2-4; V gene: TRBV6-1; D gene: .
CDR3 protein: CAAGDYEQYF; CDR3 DNA: TGTGCCGCCGGGGACTACGAGCAGTACTTT; clone size: medium-sized; J gene: TRBJ2-7; V gene: TRBV30; D gene: TRBD2
CDR3 protein: CSVELSSEKLFF; CDR3 DNA: TGCAGCGTTGAGCTCTCTTCCGAAAAACTGTTTTTT; clone size: .; J gene: TRBJ1-4; V gene: TRBV29-1; D gene: .
CDR3 protein: CASSEGGGLNQPQHF; CDR3 DNA: TGTGCCAGCAGTGAAGGCGGGGGGCTCAATCAGCCCCAGCATTTT; clone size: many; J gene: TRBJ1-5; V gene: TRBV2; D gene: .
CDR3 protein: CSARVYGVTEAFF; CDR3 DNA: TGCAGTGCTAGAGTCTATGGGGTAACTGAAGCTTTCTTT; clone size: few; J gene: TRBJ1-1; V gene: TRBV20-1; D gene: .
CDR3 protein: CASRLNPGQGYEQYF; CDR3 DNA: TGTGCCAGCCGACTAAACCCGGGACAGGGGTACGAGCAGTACTTC; clone size: many; J gene: TRBJ2-7; V gene: TRBV2; D gene: TRBD1
CDR3 protein: CASSEYREETQYF; CDR3 DNA: TGTGCCAGCAGCGAGTACAGGGAAGAGACCCAGTACTTC; clone size: many; J gene: TRBJ2-5; V gene: TRBV7-6; D gene: .
CDR3 protein: CASSSEGQTQYF; CDR3 DNA: TGTGCCAGCAGCTCCGAGGGACAGACCCAGTACTTC; clone size: medium-sized; J gene: TRBJ2-5; V gene: TRBV7-9; D gene: .
CDR3 protein: CATSETGHVRTFQNTGKLFF; CDR3 DNA: TGTGCCACCAGTGAGACTGGACACGTCCGTACGTTTCAGAACACCGGGAAGCTGTTTTTT; clone size: .; J gene: TRBJ2-2; V gene: TRBV24-1; D gene: .
CDR3 protein: CATFQNTQYF; CDR3 DNA: TGTGCCACCTTCCAAAATACGCAGTATTTT; clone size: many; J gene: TRBJ2-3; V gene: TRBV10-3; D gene: .
CDR3 protein: CASSPLLAGQQETQYF; CDR3 DNA: TGTGCCAGCTCACCACTCTTAGCGGGACAACAAGAGACCCAGTACTTC; clone size: few; J gene: TRBJ2-5; V gene: TRBV18; D gene: TRBD2
CDR3 protein: CASSPSTGGETQYF; CDR3 DNA: TGTGCCAGCAGCCCCTCGACAGGTGGCGAGACCCAGTACTTC; clone size: many; J gene: TRBJ2-5; V gene: TRBV7-6; D gene: .
CDR3 protein: CASSHPPPAETQYF; CDR3 DNA: TGTGCCAGCAGCCACCCCCCTCCGGCAGAGACCCAGTACTTC; clone size: medium-sized; J gene: TRBJ2-5; V gene: TRBV7-9; D gene: .
CDR3 protein: CASSLRSGLVFYEQYF; CDR3 DNA: TGTGCCAGCAGCTTACGCTCGGGACTAGTTTTCTACGAGCAGTACTTC; clone size: few; J gene: TRBJ2-7; V gene: TRBV7-2; D gene: TRBD2
CDR3 protein: CSAAASGNSYNEQFF; CDR3 DNA: TGCAGTGCCGCTGCTAGTGGAAACTCCTACAATGAGCAGTTCTTC; clone size: medium-sized; J gene: TRBJ2-1; V gene: TRBV20-1; D gene: .
CDR3 protein: CSARGDRIPGSYNEQFF; CDR3 DNA: TGCAGTGCTAGAGGAGACCGCATCCCGGGCTCCTACAATGAGCAGTTCTTC; clone size: large; J gene: TRBJ2-1; V gene: TRBV20-1; D gene: .
CDR3 protein: CASTLARYFSYEQYF; CDR3 DNA: TGTGCCAGTACTTTAGCCCGTTATTTCTCCTACGAGCAGTACTTC; clone size: .; J gene: TRBJ2-7; V gene: TRBV28; D gene: .
CDR3 protein: CAISAGKTGANVLTF; CDR3 DNA: TGTGCCATCAGTGCAGGGAAAACTGGGGCCAACGTCCTGACTTTC; clone size: .; J gene: TRBJ2-6; V gene: TRBV10-3; D gene: .
CDR3 protein: CASSGGGQAPSYEQYF; CDR3 DNA: TGTGCCAGCAGTGGCGGGGGCCAGGCGCCCTCCTACGAGCAGTACTTC; clone size: medium-sized; J gene: TRBJ2-7; V gene: TRBV7-2; D gene: .
CDR3 protein: CASSREARENAEDFF; CDR3 DNA: TGTGCCAGCAGTCGGGAGGCACGGGAGAACGCTGAAGATTTCTTT; clone size: .; J gene: TRBJ1-1; V gene: TRBV6-6; D gene: .
CDR3 protein: CASGGAGGVPDTQYF; CDR3 DNA: TGTGCCAGCGGTGGGGCGGGAGGGGTACCAGATACGCAGTATTTT; clone size: .; J gene: TRBJ2-3; V gene: TRBV2; D gene: TRBD2
CDR3 protein: CAISGTSGSPDTQYF; CDR3 DNA: TGTGCCATCAGCGGGACTAGCGGGAGCCCAGATACGCAGTACTTT; clone size: many; J gene: TRBJ2-3; V gene: TRBV10-3; D gene: TRBD2